This is a list of T cell receptor beta chains from one sample in a study of cytomegalovirus exposure and HLA in healthy donors. Sequencing used immunoSEQ multiplex PCR; TCRdb keeps in-frame clones, though not all of them. Across some 130,000 clones, the top ten clones capture 1.5% to 2% of the sample. Input material: PBMCs. The receptor source for this set is a woman between 35 and 50 years old in good health and CMV-seropositive. CDR3s include the opening cysteine and the closing phenylalanine or tryptophan. Each record gives: V gene, D gene, clone size, J gene, CDR3 DNA, CDR3 protein. D genes are given only for firm matches. Some rows have no size entry. The others give once, few or many, or a class for an expanded clone.

v_call: TRBV9; d_call: TRBD2; clone_size: NA; j_call: TRBJ2-1; cdr3_nt: TGTGCCAGCAGCGCCGGGGCGGGACTAGCGGCCAACTACAATGAGCAGTTCTTC; cdr3_aa: CASSAGAGLAANYNEQFF
v_call: TRBV9; d_call: NA; clone_size: NA; j_call: TRBJ1-4; cdr3_nt: TGTGCCAGCAGCCACGGGATCGGGGGGGAAAAACTGTTTTTT; cdr3_aa: CASSHGIGGEKLFF
v_call: TRBV7-9; d_call: TRBD2; clone_size: NA; j_call: TRBJ2-7; cdr3_nt: TGTGCCAGCAGCTTAAGAAGCGATAGCGGGACAAGCTCCTACGAGCAGTACTTC; cdr3_aa: CASSLRSDSGTSSYEQYF
v_call: TRBV18; d_call: TRBD1; clone_size: NA; j_call: TRBJ1-1; cdr3_nt: TGTGCCAGCTCTCCCACAGGGGGACTGGAGAACACTGAAGCTTTCTTT; cdr3_aa: CASSPTGGLENTEAFF
v_call: TRBV29-1; d_call: TRBD2; clone_size: NA; j_call: TRBJ2-7; cdr3_nt: TGCAGCGTTGAAATATCGGGAGGGCCTGGCGAGCAGTACTTC; cdr3_aa: CSVEISGGPGEQYF
v_call: TRBV4-3; d_call: NA; clone_size: NA; j_call: TRBJ2-1; cdr3_nt: TGCGCCAGCAGCCAAGATCAACTCTACAATGAGCAGTTCTTC; cdr3_aa: CASSQDQLYNEQFF
v_call: TRBV30; d_call: NA; clone_size: NA; j_call: TRBJ1-3; cdr3_nt: TGTGCCTGGAGTCCCGGGATCTCTGGAAACACCATATATTTT; cdr3_aa: CAWSPGISGNTIYF
v_call: TRBV7-3; d_call: NA; clone_size: NA; j_call: TRBJ2-6; cdr3_nt: TGTGCCAGCAGCTCCTCAGACCAGGGCTCTGGGGCCAACGTCCTGACTTTC; cdr3_aa: CASSSSDQGSGANVLTF
v_call: TRBV14; d_call: TRBD2; clone_size: NA; j_call: TRBJ2-1; cdr3_nt: TGTGCCAGCAGCCAAGGCATCGGGACTACCGTACGGAATGAGCAGTTCTTC; cdr3_aa: CASSQGIGTTVRNEQFF
v_call: TRBV28; d_call: NA; clone_size: NA; j_call: TRBJ2-7; cdr3_nt: TGTGCCAGCAGTCTTATAGGACTCCCCTACGAGCAGTACTTC; cdr3_aa: CASSLIGLPYEQYF
v_call: TRBV6-4; d_call: NA; clone_size: NA; j_call: TRBJ1-2; cdr3_nt: TGTGCCAGCAGCGAGGGAGGAAGGGGCGAGGGCTACACCTTC; cdr3_aa: CASSEGGRGEGYTF
v_call: TRBV2; d_call: TRBD1; clone_size: medium-sized; j_call: TRBJ1-5; cdr3_nt: TGTGCCAGCAGGGACGAGACAGGGCCTCAGCCCCAGCATTTT; cdr3_aa: CASRDETGPQPQHF
v_call: TRBV18; d_call: TRBD1; clone_size: NA; j_call: TRBJ1-1; cdr3_nt: TGTGCCAGCTCACCCCTCAGGACAGGAGGGAACACTGAAGCTTTCTTT; cdr3_aa: CASSPLRTGGNTEAFF
v_call: TRBV2; d_call: TRBD2; clone_size: NA; j_call: TRBJ2-7; cdr3_nt: TGTGCCAGCAGGGAAGGGTCTAGCGGGAGGGCCAGGTACGAGCAGTACTTC; cdr3_aa: CASREGSSGRARYEQYF
v_call: TRBV5-4; d_call: TRBD2; clone_size: NA; j_call: TRBJ2-5; cdr3_nt: TGTGCCAGCAGCTTGGCTAGCGGGAGGGCCTTAGAGACCCAGTACTTC; cdr3_aa: CASSLASGRALETQYF
v_call: TRBV19; d_call: TRBD1; clone_size: NA; j_call: TRBJ1-4; cdr3_nt: TGTGCCAGTAGCGGGGGACAGGGCAAAACTAATGAAAAACTGTTTTTT; cdr3_aa: CASSGGQGKTNEKLFF
v_call: TRBV19; d_call: TRBD1; clone_size: NA; j_call: TRBJ1-4; cdr3_nt: TGTGCCACCCGGGACAGGGTGGCAGCTAATGAAAAACTGTTTTTT; cdr3_aa: CATRDRVAANEKLFF
v_call: TRBV18; d_call: TRBD2; clone_size: NA; j_call: TRBJ2-1; cdr3_nt: TGTGCCAGCTCACCACCGGGGGTAGCGGGGGACAATGAGCAGTTCTTC; cdr3_aa: CASSPPGVAGDNEQFF
v_call: TRBV9; d_call: NA; clone_size: NA; j_call: TRBJ2-1; cdr3_nt: TGTGCCAGCAGCCCCCCGCTAGGCGCAGTAACCTACAATGAGCAGTTCTTC; cdr3_aa: CASSPPLGAVTYNEQFF
v_call: TRBV27; d_call: TRBD2; clone_size: NA; j_call: TRBJ2-1; cdr3_nt: TGTGCCAGCAGTTTATATGGGACTAGCGGATTCAATGAGCAGTTCTTC; cdr3_aa: CASSLYGTSGFNEQFF
v_call: TRBV27; d_call: NA; clone_size: NA; j_call: TRBJ1-1; cdr3_nt: TGTGCCAGCAGTTTATCCACAGGCAATACTGAAGCTTTCTTT; cdr3_aa: CASSLSTGNTEAFF
v_call: TRBV9; d_call: NA; clone_size: NA; j_call: TRBJ1-5; cdr3_nt: TGTGCCAGCAGCGTAGGAGGGTCCAATCAGCCCCAGCATTTT; cdr3_aa: CASSVGGSNQPQHF
v_call: TRBV29-1; d_call: TRBD1; clone_size: NA; j_call: TRBJ1-1; cdr3_nt: TGCAGCGCGCGACCACAGGGGGTTGAAGCTTTCTTT; cdr3_aa: CSARPQGVEAFF
v_call: TRBV5-4; d_call: TRBD2; clone_size: NA; j_call: TRBJ2-1; cdr3_nt: TGTGCCAGCAGCCCCCCGGGACTAGCGGGCGGAGATGAGCAGTTCTTC; cdr3_aa: CASSPPGLAGGDEQFF
v_call: TRBV27; d_call: TRBD1; clone_size: NA; j_call: TRBJ1-2; cdr3_nt: TGTGCCAGCAGGGGGACAGAACACTATGGCTACACCTTC; cdr3_aa: CASRGTEHYGYTF
v_call: TRBV2; d_call: NA; clone_size: NA; j_call: TRBJ1-1; cdr3_nt: TGTGCCAGCAGTGAACAGGGTGGTGAAGCTTTCTTT; cdr3_aa: CASSEQGGEAFF
v_call: TRBV7-9; d_call: TRBD1; clone_size: NA; j_call: TRBJ1-5; cdr3_nt: TGTGCCAGCAGCCCGGGGACAGGGGGCATTGGAGGCAATCAGCCCCAGCATTTT; cdr3_aa: CASSPGTGGIGGNQPQHF
v_call: TRBV9; d_call: NA; clone_size: NA; j_call: TRBJ2-5; cdr3_nt: TGTGCCAGCAGCCAACCGGGGGAGTCTTCGCAATTGTACTTC; cdr3_aa: CASSQPGESSQLYF
v_call: TRBV6-5; d_call: NA; clone_size: NA; j_call: TRBJ2-1; cdr3_nt: TGTGCCAGCAGACTCGGACAGATTAGACTACAATTTTTTTTCTTC; cdr3_aa: CASRLGQIRLQFFFF
v_call: TRBV28; d_call: NA; clone_size: NA; j_call: TRBJ2-5; cdr3_nt: TGTGCCAGCGGTCCTCGGGGGTATTCGGAGACCCAGTACTTC; cdr3_aa: CASGPRGYSETQYF
v_call: TRBV14; d_call: TRBD2; clone_size: NA; j_call: TRBJ2-1; cdr3_nt: TGTGCCAGCAGCCAGGTGAGCGGGGGATCCTACAATGAGCAGTTCTTC; cdr3_aa: CASSQVSGGSYNEQFF
v_call: TRBV7-2; d_call: NA; clone_size: NA; j_call: TRBJ1-1; cdr3_nt: TGTGCCAGCAGCGAATCAAGAGACACTGAAGCTTTCTTT; cdr3_aa: CASSESRDTEAFF
v_call: TRBV6-1; d_call: TRBD2; clone_size: NA; j_call: TRBJ2-5; cdr3_nt: TGTGCCAGCAGTGAACTGGCGCCAGGGACAACTAGCGGGAGGCAAGAGACCCAGTACTTC; cdr3_aa: CASSELAPGTTSGRQETQYF
v_call: TRBV4-1; d_call: TRBD2; clone_size: NA; j_call: TRBJ2-2; cdr3_nt: TGCGCCAGCAGCCAGAGAGCGGGAGGGGGCACCGGGGAGCTGTTTTTT; cdr3_aa: CASSQRAGGGTGELFF
v_call: TRBV7-3; d_call: TRBD1; clone_size: NA; j_call: TRBJ1-5; cdr3_nt: TGTGCCAGCAGCCTGACAGGGGGATCAAGACAGCCCCAGCATTTT; cdr3_aa: CASSLTGGSRQPQHF
v_call: TRBV28; d_call: NA; clone_size: NA; j_call: TRBJ2-7; cdr3_nt: TGTGCCACCCTAAGGGGGACATCTGCCTACGAGCAGTACTTC; cdr3_aa: CATLRGTSAYEQYF
v_call: TRBV30; d_call: TRBD1; clone_size: NA; j_call: TRBJ1-3; cdr3_nt: TGTGCCTGGGGGACAGGGGGCGAAGGAAACACCATATATTTT; cdr3_aa: CAWGTGGEGNTIYF
v_call: TRBV6-6; d_call: TRBD1; clone_size: NA; j_call: TRBJ1-5; cdr3_nt: TGTGCCACCGATAGACAGGGCGGTCAGCCCCAGCATTTT; cdr3_aa: CATDRQGGQPQHF
v_call: TRBV11-2; d_call: NA; clone_size: NA; j_call: TRBJ2-3; cdr3_nt: TGTGCCAGCAGCTTAGTGGCAGGGTTGGGTACAGATACGCAGTATTTT; cdr3_aa: CASSLVAGLGTDTQYF